The 9 T cell receptor beta chains in this list originate from one sample, sequenced in a study of T cell changes during pregnancy in multiple sclerosis. Sequenced by immunoSEQ multiplex PCR; TCRdb stores in-frame clones only, minus some. The table includes about 93,000 clones, around 92% detected once. Material: peripheral blood, obtained after pregnancy. The receptors originated from a female donor with multiple sclerosis, enrolled in a pregnancy study.

V and J are TRBV19 and TRBJ2-5, with 7 positions matching TRBD2. The V segment lost 4 bases and the J segment 5 bases; nucleotides outside the gene matches: 13. This CDR3 has 16 residues. The germline V gene encodes CDR1 LNHDA and CDR2 SQIVND (reference sequence). The CDR3 loop is CASSTIQRGEAETQYF. The CDR3 nucleotides are TGTGCCAGTAGTACCATACAGCGGGGAGAAGCGGAGACCCAGTACTTC. Supplemented by reference TRBV19 and TRBJ2-5, the full variable domain reads DGGITQSPKYLFRKEGQNVTLSCEQNLNHDAMYWYRQDPGQGLRLIYYSQIVNDFQKGDIAEGYSVSREKKESFPLTVTSAQKNPTAFYLCASSTIQRGEAETQYFGPGTRLLVL.

This chain uses TRBV18 with TRBJ1-2, with D perhaps TRBD1 (6 bases). The CDR3 loop spans 14 amino acids. V was trimmed by 2 bases and J by 2 bases, leaving 9 bases between them. Germline values: CDR1 KGHSH, CDR2 LQKENI. The CDR3 DNA is TGTGCCAGCTCACCAGACAGGCAGAACTATGGCTACACCTTC. This codes for CASSPDRQNYGYTF.

The chain combines TRBV7-3 with TRBJ1-1; maybe TRBD1 (6 bases). Trimming took off 6 bases at V and 3 bases at J, with 17 bases between the two ends. CDR1 and CDR2 from the germline V gene are SGHTA and FQGTGA. The CDR3 length is 15 residues. The CDR3 region is CASRPQGGADTEAFF. The CDR3 coding sequence is TGTGCCAGCAGGCCCCAAGGGGGAGCGGACACTGAAGCTTTCTTT.

This chain links TRBV7-9 with TRBJ2-1; TRBD2 agrees at 8 bases. Germline V CDR1 and CDR2: SEHNR, FQNEAQ (reference sequence). The ends lost 2 bases at V and 9 bases at J; junction bases unmatched: 9. This CDR3 comprises 15 residues. The CDR3 sequence is CASSLTGTRIGEQFF. The DNA of the CDR3 is TGTGCCAGCAGCTTAACCGGGACTAGGATCGGTGAGCAGTTCTTC.

CDR3 sequence: CASGTSLLANYGYTF. CDR3 in DNA: TGTGCCAGCGGGACATCCCTCCTAGCTAACTATGGCTACACCTTC. V gene TRBV2 combines with J gene TRBJ1-2; D is possibly TRBD1 (6 bases). The CDR3 contains 15 residues. The V gene lost 8 bases and the J gene lost 0 bases, with 16 bases spanning the gap. Germline V gene data show CDR1 as SNHLY and CDR2 as FYNNEI.

J is TRBJ2-1 and V is TRBV18; D is unresolved. The CDR3 covers 14 residues. The germline V gene has CDR1 KGHSH and CDR2 LQKENI. V was clipped by 3 bases and J by 3 bases, with 9 bases between them. The CDR3 loop reads CASSPPRDYNEQFF. The CDR3 coding sequence is TGTGCCAGCTCACCCCCTAGAGACTACAATGAGCAGTTCTTC.

This chain uses TRBV7-6 with TRBJ2-7; 9 bases are a match to TRBD1. CDR1 and CDR2 (germline): SGHVS, FNYEAQ. The CDR3 is 16 residues long. J lost 2 bases, V lost 0 bases, and 5 bases had no gene match. This CDR3 reads CASSLASGQGTYEQYF. The CDR3, as DNA: TGTGCCAGCAGCTTAGCGAGCGGACAGGGGACCTACGAGCAGTACTTC.

The V call is TRBV29-1, the J call TRBJ2-7; 8 nucleotides align to TRBD1. The CDR3 has 13 amino acids. CDR1 is SQVTM and CDR2 is ANQGSEA in the germline V gene. The V segment lost 5 bases and the J segment 2 bases; nucleotides outside the gene matches: 5. For the CDR3, the DNA is TGCAGCGTTCCGGGACAGGACCCCTACGAGCAGTACTTC. This encodes CSVPGQDPYEQYF.

The rearrangement joins TRBV5-1 to TRBJ2-1; D remains ambiguous. Trimming shortened V by 4 bases and J by 6 bases, and 11 bases separated the two germline ends. Germline V gives CDR1 SGHRS, CDR2 YFSETQ. The CDR3 is 13 amino acids. The CDR3 sequence: CASSPFTGNEQFF. The DNA of the CDR3 is TGCGCCAGCAGCCCGTTTACGGGCAATGAGCAGTTCTTC.